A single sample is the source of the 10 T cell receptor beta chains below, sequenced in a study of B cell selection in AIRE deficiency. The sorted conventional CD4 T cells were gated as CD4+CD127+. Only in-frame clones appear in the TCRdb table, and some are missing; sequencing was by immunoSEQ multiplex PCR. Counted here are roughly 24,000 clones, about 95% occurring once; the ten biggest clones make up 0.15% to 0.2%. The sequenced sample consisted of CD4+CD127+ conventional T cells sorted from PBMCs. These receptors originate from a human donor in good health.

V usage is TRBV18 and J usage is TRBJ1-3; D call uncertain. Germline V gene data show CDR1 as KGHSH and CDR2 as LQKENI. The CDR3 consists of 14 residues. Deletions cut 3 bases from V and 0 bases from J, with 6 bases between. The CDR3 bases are TGTGCCAGCTCACCTGGAACCTCTGGAAACACCATATATTTT. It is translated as CASSPGTSGNTIYF.

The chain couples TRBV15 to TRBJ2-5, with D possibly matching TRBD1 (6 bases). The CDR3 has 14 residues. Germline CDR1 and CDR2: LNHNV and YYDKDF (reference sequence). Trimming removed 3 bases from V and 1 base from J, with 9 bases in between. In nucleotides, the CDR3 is TGTGCCACCAGCAGGAGGGACACCCAAGAGACCCAGTACTTC. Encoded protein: CATSRRDTQETQYF.

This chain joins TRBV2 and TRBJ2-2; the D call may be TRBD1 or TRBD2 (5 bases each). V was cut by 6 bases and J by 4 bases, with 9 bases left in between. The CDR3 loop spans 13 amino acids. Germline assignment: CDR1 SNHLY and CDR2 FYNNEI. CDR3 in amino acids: CASRGTPTGELFF. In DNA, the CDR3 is TGTGCCAGCAGAGGGACCCCCACCGGGGAGCTGTTTTTT.

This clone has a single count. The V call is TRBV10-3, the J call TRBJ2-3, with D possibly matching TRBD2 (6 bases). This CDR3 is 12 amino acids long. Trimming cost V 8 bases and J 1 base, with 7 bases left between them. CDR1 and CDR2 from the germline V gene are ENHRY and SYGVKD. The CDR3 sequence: CAIGEGTDTQYF. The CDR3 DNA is TGTGCCATCGGGGAGGGCACAGATACGCAGTATTTT.

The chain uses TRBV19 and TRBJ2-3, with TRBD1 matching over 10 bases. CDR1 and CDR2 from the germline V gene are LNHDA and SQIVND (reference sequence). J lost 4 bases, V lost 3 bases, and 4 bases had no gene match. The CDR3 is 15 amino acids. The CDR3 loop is CASSIPGQGPDTQYF. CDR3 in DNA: TGTGCCAGTAGTATCCCGGGACAGGGGCCAGATACGCAGTATTTT. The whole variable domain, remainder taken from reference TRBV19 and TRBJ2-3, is DGGITQSPKYLFRKEGQNVTLSCEQNLNHDAMYWYRQDPGQGLRLIYYSQIVNDFQKGDIAEGYSVSREKKESFPLTVTSAQKNPTAFYLCASSIPGQGPDTQYFGPGTRLTVL.

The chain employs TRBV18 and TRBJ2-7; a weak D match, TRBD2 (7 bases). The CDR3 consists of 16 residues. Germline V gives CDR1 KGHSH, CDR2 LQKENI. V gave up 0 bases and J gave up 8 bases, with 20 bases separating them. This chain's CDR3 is CASSPPFRGARDKQYF. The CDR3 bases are TGTGCCAGCTCACCACCCTTTCGGGGGGCCCGGGATAAGCAGTACTTC.

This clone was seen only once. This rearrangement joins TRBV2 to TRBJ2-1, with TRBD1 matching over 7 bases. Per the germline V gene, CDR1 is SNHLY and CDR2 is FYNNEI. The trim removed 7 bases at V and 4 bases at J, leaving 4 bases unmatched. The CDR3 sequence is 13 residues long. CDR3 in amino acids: CASKRGPYNEQFF. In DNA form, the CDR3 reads TGTGCCAGCAAAAGGGGGCCGTACAATGAGCAGTTCTTC.

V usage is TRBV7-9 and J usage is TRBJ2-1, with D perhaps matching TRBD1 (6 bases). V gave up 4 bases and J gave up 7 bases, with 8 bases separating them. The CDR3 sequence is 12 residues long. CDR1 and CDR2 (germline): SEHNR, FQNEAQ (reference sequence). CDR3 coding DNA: TGTGCCAGCAGCTCCCAGGGGAATGAGCAGTTCTTC. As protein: CASSSQGNEQFF. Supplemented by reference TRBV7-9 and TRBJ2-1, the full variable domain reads DTGVSQNPRHKITKRGQNVTFRCDPISEHNRLYWYRQTLGQGPEFLTYFQNEAQLEKSRLLSDRFSAERPKGSFSTLEIQRTEQGDSAMYLCASSSQGNEQFFGPGTRLTVL.

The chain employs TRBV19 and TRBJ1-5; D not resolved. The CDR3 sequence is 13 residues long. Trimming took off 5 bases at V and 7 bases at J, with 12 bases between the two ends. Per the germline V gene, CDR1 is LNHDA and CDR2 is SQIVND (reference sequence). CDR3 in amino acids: CASSGVLGQPQHF. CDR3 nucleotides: TGTGCCAGTAGTGGCGTGTTAGGACAGCCCCAGCATTTT.

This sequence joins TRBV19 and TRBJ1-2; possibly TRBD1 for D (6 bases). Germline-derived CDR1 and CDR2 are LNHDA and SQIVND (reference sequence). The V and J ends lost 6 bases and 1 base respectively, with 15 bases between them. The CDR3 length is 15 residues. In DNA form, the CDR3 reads TGTGCCAGTAGCCCACAGGGCGAGTTTAACTATGGCTACACCTTC. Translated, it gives CASSPQGEFNYGYTF.